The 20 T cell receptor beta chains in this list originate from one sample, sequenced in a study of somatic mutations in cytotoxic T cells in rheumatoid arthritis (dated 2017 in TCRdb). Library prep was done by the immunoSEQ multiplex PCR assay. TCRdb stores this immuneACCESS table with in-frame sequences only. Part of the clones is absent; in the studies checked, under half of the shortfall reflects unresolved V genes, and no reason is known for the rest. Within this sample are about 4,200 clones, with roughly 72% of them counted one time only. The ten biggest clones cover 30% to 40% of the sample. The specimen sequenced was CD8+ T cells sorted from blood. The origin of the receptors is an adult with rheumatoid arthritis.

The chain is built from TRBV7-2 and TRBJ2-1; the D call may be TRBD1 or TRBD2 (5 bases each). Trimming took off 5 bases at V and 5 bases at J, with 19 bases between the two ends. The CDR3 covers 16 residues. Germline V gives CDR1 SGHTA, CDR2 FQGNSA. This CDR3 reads CASSLTGRRPNNEQFF. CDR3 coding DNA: TGTGCCAGCAGCCTTACGGGGCGCCGCCCGAACAATGAGCAGTTCTTC. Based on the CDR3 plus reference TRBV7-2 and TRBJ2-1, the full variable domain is GAGVSQSPSNKVTEKGKDVELRCDPISGHTALYWYRQSLGQGLEFLIYFQGNSAPDKSGLPSDRFSAERTGGSVSTLTIQRTQQEDSAVYLCASSLTGRRPNNEQFFGPGTRLTVL.

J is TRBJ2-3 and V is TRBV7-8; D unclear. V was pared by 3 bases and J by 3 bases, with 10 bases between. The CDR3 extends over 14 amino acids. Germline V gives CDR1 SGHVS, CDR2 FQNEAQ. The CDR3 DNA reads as TGTGCCAGCAGCTTCCTGATAGGGACAGATACGCAGTATTTT. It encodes CASSFLIGTDTQYF.

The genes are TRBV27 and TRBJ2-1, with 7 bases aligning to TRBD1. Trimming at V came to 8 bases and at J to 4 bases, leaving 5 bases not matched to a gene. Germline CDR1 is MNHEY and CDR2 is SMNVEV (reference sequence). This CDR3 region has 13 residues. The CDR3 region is CASGTDLYNEQFF. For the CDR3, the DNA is TGTGCCAGCGGGACAGACTTATACAATGAGCAGTTCTTC.

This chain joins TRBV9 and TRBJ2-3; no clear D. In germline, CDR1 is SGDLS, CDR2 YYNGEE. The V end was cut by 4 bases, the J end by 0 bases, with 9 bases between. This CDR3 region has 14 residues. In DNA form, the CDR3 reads TGTGCCAGCAGCCCAAGGGATAGCACAGATACGCAGTATTTT. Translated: CASSPRDSTDTQYF. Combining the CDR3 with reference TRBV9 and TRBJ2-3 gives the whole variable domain DSGVTQTPKHLITATGQRVTLRCSPRSGDLSVYWYQQSLDQGLQFLIQYYNGEERAKGNILERFSAQQFPDLHSELNLSSLELGDSALYFCASSPRDSTDTQYFGPGTRLTVL.

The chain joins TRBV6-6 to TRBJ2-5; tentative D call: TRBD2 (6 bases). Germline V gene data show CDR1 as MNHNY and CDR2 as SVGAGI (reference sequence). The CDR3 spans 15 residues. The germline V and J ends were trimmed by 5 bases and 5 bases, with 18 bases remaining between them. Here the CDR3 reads CASSGSGGGRETQYF. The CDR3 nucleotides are TGTGCCAGCAGTGGGAGCGGAGGAGGGCGGGAGACCCAGTACTTC.

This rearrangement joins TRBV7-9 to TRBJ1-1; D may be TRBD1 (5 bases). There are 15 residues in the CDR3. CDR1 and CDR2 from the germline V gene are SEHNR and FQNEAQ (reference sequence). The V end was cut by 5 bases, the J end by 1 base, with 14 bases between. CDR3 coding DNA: TGTGCCAGCAGCGCCGGGGCTGCATCGAACACTGAAGCTTTCTTT. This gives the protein CASSAGAASNTEAFF.

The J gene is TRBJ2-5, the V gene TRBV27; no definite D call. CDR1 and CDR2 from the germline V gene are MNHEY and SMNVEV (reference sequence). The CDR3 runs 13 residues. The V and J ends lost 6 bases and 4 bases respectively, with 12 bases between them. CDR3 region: CASRLGFSETQYF. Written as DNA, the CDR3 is TGTGCCAGCAGGTTAGGGTTTTCAGAGACCCAGTACTTC.

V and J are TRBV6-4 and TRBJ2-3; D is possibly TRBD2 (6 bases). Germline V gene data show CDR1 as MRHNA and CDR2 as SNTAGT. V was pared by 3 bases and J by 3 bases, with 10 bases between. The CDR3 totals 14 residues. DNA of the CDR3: TGTGCCAGCAGTGAAGGAGGGGTAACAGATACGCAGTATTTT. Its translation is CASSEGGVTDTQYF.

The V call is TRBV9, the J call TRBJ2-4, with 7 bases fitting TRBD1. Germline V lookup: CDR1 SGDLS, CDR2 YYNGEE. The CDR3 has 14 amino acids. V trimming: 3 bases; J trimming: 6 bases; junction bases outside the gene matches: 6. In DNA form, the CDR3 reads TGTGCCAGCAGCGCGCCGGGACAGCCAAACATTCAGTACTTC. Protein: CASSAPGQPNIQYF.

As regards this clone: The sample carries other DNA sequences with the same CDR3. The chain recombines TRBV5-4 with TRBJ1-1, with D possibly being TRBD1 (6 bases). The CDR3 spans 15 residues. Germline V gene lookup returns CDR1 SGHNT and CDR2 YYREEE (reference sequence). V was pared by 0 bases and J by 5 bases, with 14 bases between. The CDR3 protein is CASSLGRGLGTEAFF. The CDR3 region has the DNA TGTGCCAGCAGCTTGGGGCGGGGGCTGGGGACTGAAGCTTTCTTT.

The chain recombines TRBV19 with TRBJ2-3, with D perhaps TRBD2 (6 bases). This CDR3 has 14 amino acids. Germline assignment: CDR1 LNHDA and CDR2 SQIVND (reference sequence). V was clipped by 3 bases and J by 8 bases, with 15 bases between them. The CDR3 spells CASSIPSLAATQYF. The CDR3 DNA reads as TGTGCCAGTAGTATCCCGTCACTAGCCGCTACGCAGTATTTT.

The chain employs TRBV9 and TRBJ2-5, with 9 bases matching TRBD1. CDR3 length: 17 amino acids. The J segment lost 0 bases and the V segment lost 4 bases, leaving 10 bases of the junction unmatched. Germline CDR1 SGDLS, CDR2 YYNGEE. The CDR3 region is CASSPGSGTGNQETQYF. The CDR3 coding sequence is TGTGCCAGCAGCCCCGGGTCCGGGACAGGGAACCAAGAGACCCAGTACTTC.

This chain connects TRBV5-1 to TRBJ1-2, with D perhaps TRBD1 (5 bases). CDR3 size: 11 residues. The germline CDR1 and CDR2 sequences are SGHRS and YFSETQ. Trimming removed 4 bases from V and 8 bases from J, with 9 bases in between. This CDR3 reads CASSPGGGYTF. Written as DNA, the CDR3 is TGCGCCAGCAGCCCCGGGGGGGGCTACACCTTC.

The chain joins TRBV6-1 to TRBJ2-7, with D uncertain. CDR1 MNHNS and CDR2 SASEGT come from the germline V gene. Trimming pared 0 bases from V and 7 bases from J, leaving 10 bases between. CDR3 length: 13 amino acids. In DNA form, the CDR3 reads TGTGCCAGCAGTGAAGCGCTGTTACTAGAGCAGTACTTC. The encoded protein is CASSEALLLEQYF.

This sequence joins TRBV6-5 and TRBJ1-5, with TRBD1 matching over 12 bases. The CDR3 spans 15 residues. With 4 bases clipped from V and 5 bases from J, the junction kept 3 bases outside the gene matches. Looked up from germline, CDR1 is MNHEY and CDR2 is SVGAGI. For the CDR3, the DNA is TGTGCCAGCAGTTTTGGGACAGGGGGCCATCAGCCCCAGCATTTT. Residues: CASSFGTGGHQPQHF.

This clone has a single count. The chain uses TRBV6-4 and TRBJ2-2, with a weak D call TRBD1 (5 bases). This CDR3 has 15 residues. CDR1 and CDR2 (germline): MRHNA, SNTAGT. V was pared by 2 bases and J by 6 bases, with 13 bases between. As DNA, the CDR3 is TGTGCCAGCAGTGACAGTTGGGGCGCATCCGGGGAGCTGTTTTTT. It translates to CASSDSWGASGELFF.

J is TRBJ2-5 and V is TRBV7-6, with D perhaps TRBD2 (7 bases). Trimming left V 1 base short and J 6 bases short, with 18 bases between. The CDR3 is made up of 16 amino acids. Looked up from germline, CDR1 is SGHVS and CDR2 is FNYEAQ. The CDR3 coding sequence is TGTGCCAGCAGCTTAGAAGGGCGGGGGCCAGACAAGACCCAGTACTTC. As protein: CASSLEGRGPDKTQYF.

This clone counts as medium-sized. In nucleotides, the CDR3 is TGTGCCAGCAGCTTAGGGGGGGGCGAGCAGTACTTC. This gives the protein CASSLGGGEQYF. This chain joins TRBV5-5 and TRBJ2-7; maybe TRBD2 (7 bases). This CDR3 region has 12 residues. Germline-derived CDR1 and CDR2 are SGHKS and YYEKEE (reference sequence). V lost 2 bases and J 6 bases, leaving 9 bases between the germline ends.

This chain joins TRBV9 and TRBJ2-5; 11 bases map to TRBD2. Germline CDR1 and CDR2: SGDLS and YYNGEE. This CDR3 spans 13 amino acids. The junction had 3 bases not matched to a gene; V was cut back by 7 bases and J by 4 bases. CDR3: CASGTSGGETQYF. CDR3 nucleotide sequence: TGTGCCAGCGGAACTAGCGGGGGAGAGACCCAGTACTTC.

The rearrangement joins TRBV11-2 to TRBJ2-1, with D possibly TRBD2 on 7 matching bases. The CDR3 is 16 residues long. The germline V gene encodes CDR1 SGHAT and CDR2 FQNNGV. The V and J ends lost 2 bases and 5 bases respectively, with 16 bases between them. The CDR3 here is CASSLHWGGAHNEQFF. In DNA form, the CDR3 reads TGTGCCAGCAGCTTACATTGGGGGGGGGCTCACAATGAGCAGTTCTTC.